This T cell receptor (beta chain) was retrieved from a study of blood T cell repertoires in COVID-19. J gave up 3 bases and V 0 bases, and 7 bases lay outside the gene matches. Germline CDR1 reads SGHRS; CDR2 reads YFSETQ. The CDR3 extends over 16 amino acids. Regarding this clone: Other DNA sequences from this sample encode an identical CDR3 as well.

Clones were read by immunoSEQ multiplex PCR, and TCRdb kept only the in-frame ones, dropping some. This table holds some 350,000 clones, 87% found once. The sequenced sample consisted of peripheral blood. The chain links TRBV5-1 to TRBJ2-3; the match to TRBD2 covers 7 bases. The sequence derives from a woman between 45 and 60 years old with COVID-19, enrolled during active disease. The CDR3, as DNA: TGCGCCAGCAGCTTGGTCGCGGGAGTGGATACAGATACGCAGTATTTT. Amino acid sequence: CASSLVAGVDTDTQYF.